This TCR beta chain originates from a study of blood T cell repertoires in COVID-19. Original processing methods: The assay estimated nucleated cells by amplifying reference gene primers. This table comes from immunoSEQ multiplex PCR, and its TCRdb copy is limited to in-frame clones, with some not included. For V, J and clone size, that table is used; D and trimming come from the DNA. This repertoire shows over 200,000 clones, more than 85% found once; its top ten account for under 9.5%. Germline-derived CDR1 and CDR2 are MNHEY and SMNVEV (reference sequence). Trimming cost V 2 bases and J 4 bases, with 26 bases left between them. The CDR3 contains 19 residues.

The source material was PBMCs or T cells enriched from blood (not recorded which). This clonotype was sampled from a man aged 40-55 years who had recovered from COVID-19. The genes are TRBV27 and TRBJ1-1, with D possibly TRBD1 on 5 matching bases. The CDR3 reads CASSLSRRGGFRIGTEAFF. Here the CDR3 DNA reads TGTGCCAGCAGTTTAAGTAGGAGGGGAGGGTTCCGAATCGGCACTGAAGCTTTCTTT.